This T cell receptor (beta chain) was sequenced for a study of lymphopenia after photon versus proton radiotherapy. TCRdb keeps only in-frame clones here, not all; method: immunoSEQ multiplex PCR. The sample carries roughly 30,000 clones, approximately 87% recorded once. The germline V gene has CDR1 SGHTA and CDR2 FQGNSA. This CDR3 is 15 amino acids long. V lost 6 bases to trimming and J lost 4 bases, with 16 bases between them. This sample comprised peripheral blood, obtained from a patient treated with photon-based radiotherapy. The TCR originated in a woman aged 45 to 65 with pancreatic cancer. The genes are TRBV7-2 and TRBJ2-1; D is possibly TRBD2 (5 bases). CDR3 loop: CASSTSDWIYNEQFF. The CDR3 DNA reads TGTGCCAGCAGTACCTCGGACTGGATATACAATGAGCAGTTCTTC.